These T cell receptor beta chains were read from a single sample in a study of TIL therapy for anti-PD-1-resistant metastatic lung cancer. The repertoire was sequenced with immunoSEQ multiplex PCR; TCRdb's copy has only in-frame clones and lacks some. The sample holds 50,000 to 70,000 clones; over 75% are singletons and the top ten take 2.5% to 3.5%. The sequences come from blood, collected at baseline. Receptor source: a person aged 25-80 years with non-small cell lung cancer. The CDR3 runs from the conserved cysteine through the conserved F or W. D genes are given only for firm matches. Expanded clones are given a class, and other clones once, few, many or no size at all.

TRBV5-1	-	14	TRBJ1-1	-	CASSLTIQSTEAFF	TGCGCCAGCAGCTTAACTATACAAAGCACTGAAGCTTTCTTT
TRBV28	TRBD1	13	TRBJ1-2	-	CASSTGTGRGYTF	TGTGCCAGCAGCACCGGGACAGGCCGCGGCTACACCTTC
TRBV7-2	TRBD1	15	TRBJ1-5	-	CASSDQGAYNQPQHF	TGTGCCAGCAGCGACCAGGGGGCTTACAATCAGCCCCAGCATTTT
TRBV7-3	-	15	TRBJ1-1	-	CASSAQGIQGTEAFF	TGTGCCAGCAGCGCCCAGGGGATTCAGGGCACTGAAGCTTTCTTT
TRBV27	-	14	TRBJ1-2	-	CASSPTRRFDGYTF	TGTGCCAGCAGTCCAACAAGGCGTTTCGATGGCTACACCTTC
TRBV4-2	TRBD1	18	TRBJ2-1	-	CASSQENYRTGGFNEQFF	TGTGCCAGCAGCCAAGAAAATTACCGGACAGGGGGTTTCAATGAGCAGTTCTTC
TRBV6-2/TRBV6-3	-	13	TRBJ1-1	once	CASSFIGDTEAFF	TGTGCCAGCAGTTTCATAGGGGACACTGAAGCTTTCTTT
TRBV27	-	15	TRBJ2-3	-	CASSLRLNGADTQYF	TGTGCCAGCAGTTTAAGGCTAAACGGGGCAGATACGCAGTATTTT
TRBV5-5	-	13	TRBJ2-5	-	CASSLGTQETQYF	TGTGCCAGCAGCTTGGGAACTCAAGAGACCCAGTACTTC
TRBV19	TRBD2	16	TRBJ2-2	once	CASSMHTSANTGELFF	TGTGCCAGTAGTATGCACACTAGCGCAAACACCGGGGAGCTGTTTTTT
TRBV4-3	-	13	TRBJ2-1	-	CASSQVTHNEQFF	TGCGCCAGCAGCCAAGTCACCCACAATGAGCAGTTCTTC
TRBV27	-	12	TRBJ2-2	-	CASSRDTRELFF	TGTGCCAGCAGTCGGGACACTCGGGAGCTGTTTTTT
TRBV18	-	14	TRBJ2-7	-	CASSPPTGTHEQYF	TGTGCCAGCTCACCACCTACGGGGACCCACGAGCAGTACTTC
TRBV29-1	-	12	TRBJ1-5	-	CSVRTGNQPQHF	TGCAGCGTTCGGACGGGTAATCAGCCCCAGCATTTT
TRBV19	-	13	TRBJ2-3	-	CASRAERPDTQYF	TGTGCCAGTAGAGCGGAAAGGCCAGATACGCAGTATTTT
TRBV7-6	TRBD2	14	TRBJ2-3	-	CASKEAGGADTQYF	TGTGCCAGCAAGGAAGCGGGGGGGGCAGATACGCAGTATTTT
TRBV24-1	-	16	TRBJ1-2	-	CATSEPGTGGNYGYTF	TGTGCCACCAGTGAGCCCGGGACCGGAGGGAACTATGGCTACACCTTC
TRBV12-3/TRBV12-4	-	13	TRBJ2-7	-	CASRVRGLYEQYF	TGTGCCAGCAGGGTCAGGGGTCTTTACGAGCAGTACTTC
TRBV7-8	-	11	TRBJ2-2	once	CASRAPGELFF	TGTGCCAGCAGAGCACCCGGGGAGCTGTTTTTT
TRBV4-1	-	16	TRBJ2-5	-	CASSQRGLGHQETQYF	TGCGCCAGCAGCCAGCGTGGTTTAGGACATCAAGAGACCCAGTACTTC
TRBV10-3	-	13	TRBJ2-5	-	CAISGDHQETQYF	TGTGCCATCAGTGGCGACCATCAAGAGACCCAGTACTTC
TRBV6-5	-	13	TRBJ1-2	-	CASRPDSNYGYTF	TGTGCCAGCAGACCGGACAGTAACTATGGCTACACCTTC
TRBV28	TRBD1	14	TRBJ1-5	-	CASRTGGTNQPQHF	TGTGCCAGCAGGACAGGGGGGACAAATCAGCCCCAGCATTTT
TRBV7-6	-	17	TRBJ1-4	few	CASSLGRARKGGEKLFF	TGTGCCAGCAGCTTAGGAAGAGCCCGCAAAGGGGGTGAAAAACTGTTTTTT
TRBV5-1	-	13	TRBJ1-1	-	CASSTQGNTEAFF	TGCGCCAGCAGCACACAGGGAAACACTGAAGCTTTCTTT
TRBV6-5	-	14	TRBJ1-4	-	CASSRQEDGEKLFF	TGTGCCAGCAGTAGACAGGAGGATGGTGAAAAACTGTTTTTT
TRBV4-1	-	13	TRBJ1-1	-	CASKGLGNTEAFF	TGCGCCAGCAAGGGGTTGGGGAACACTGAAGCTTTCTTT
TRBV5-5	-	16	TRBJ1-3	-	CASSSGPTFSGNTIYF	TGTGCCAGCAGCTCCGGGCCCACCTTCTCGGGAAACACCATATATTTT
TRBV28	TRBD1	14	TRBJ2-7	-	CASSLSQGAYEQYF	TGTGCCAGCAGTTTAAGTCAGGGGGCCTACGAGCAGTACTTC
TRBV27	-	12	TRBJ2-2	once	CASSKHTGELFF	TGTGCCAGCAGTAAGCACACCGGGGAGCTGTTTTTT
TRBV4-1	TRBD1	16	TRBJ2-2	-	CASSQTGGLITGELFF	TGCGCCAGCAGCCAAACAGGGGGGCTTATCACCGGGGAGCTGTTTTTT
TRBV6-5	TRBD2	15	TRBJ2-1	-	CASTSRLAGSRGQFF	TGTGCCAGCACGTCCCGACTAGCGGGGTCCCGGGGGCAGTTCTTC
TRBV9	TRBD2	18	TRBJ2-3	-	CASSAGLAGGRSTDTQYF	TGTGCCAGCAGCGCGGGACTAGCGGGAGGGAGGAGCACAGATACGCAGTATTTT
TRBV4-1	-	14	TRBJ2-7	-	CASSQVGTSYEQYF	TGCGCCAGCAGCCAGGTCGGTACTTCCTACGAGCAGTACTTC
TRBV5-4	-	14	TRBJ1-1	-	CASSLGAKNTEAFF	TGTGCCAGCAGCTTGGGAGCCAAGAACACTGAAGCTTTCTTT
TRBV5-6	TRBD1	15	TRBJ2-5	-	CASSPTGGSWETQYF	TGTGCCAGCAGCCCGACAGGGGGCAGTTGGGAGACCCAGTACTTC
TRBV5-4	-	14	TRBJ2-7	-	CASSSGTVLYEQYF	TGTGCCAGCAGCTCTGGGACCGTTCTCTACGAGCAGTACTTC
TRBV5-8	TRBD1	14	TRBJ2-7	-	CASSPGQDSYEQYF	TGTGCCAGCAGCCCGGGACAGGACTCCTACGAGCAGTACTTC
TRBV5-5	-	15	TRBJ1-4	-	CASSLGDATNEKLFF	TGTGCCAGCAGCCTGGGGGATGCAACTAATGAAAAACTGTTTTTT
TRBV2	-	14	TRBJ2-1	-	CASSGDSSYNEQFF	TGTGCCAGCAGTGGGGATAGCTCCTACAATGAGCAGTTCTTC
TRBV10-3	-	13	TRBJ2-3	-	CAISGQGGDTQYF	TGTGCCATCAGTGGTCAGGGAGGCGATACGCAGTATTTT
TRBV7-2	TRBD1	14	TRBJ1-3	-	CASSPGTGGNTIYF	TGTGCCAGCAGCCCAGGGACAGGTGGAAACACCATATATTTT
TRBV2	TRBD1	14	TRBJ1-4	-	CASRGDRGYEKLFF	TGTGCCAGCAGGGGGGACAGGGGGTATGAAAAACTGTTTTTT
TRBV5-6	-	15	TRBJ1-1	-	CASSFSWGRNTEAFF	TGTGCCAGCAGCTTCAGCTGGGGAAGGAACACTGAAGCTTTCTTT
TRBV15	TRBD2	20	TRBJ2-1	-	CATSRVSGTSGIRRNNEQFF	TGTGCCACCAGCAGAGTCAGCGGGACTAGCGGGATACGGCGTAACAATGAGCAGTTCTTC